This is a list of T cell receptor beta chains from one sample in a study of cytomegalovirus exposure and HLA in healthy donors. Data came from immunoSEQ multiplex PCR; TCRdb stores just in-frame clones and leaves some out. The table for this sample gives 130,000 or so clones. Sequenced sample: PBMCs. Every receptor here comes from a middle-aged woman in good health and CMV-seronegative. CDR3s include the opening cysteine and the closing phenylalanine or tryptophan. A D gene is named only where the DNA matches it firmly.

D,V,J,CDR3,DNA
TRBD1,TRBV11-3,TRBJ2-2,CASSPRGQGNTGELFF,TGTGCCAGCAGCCCAAGGGGACAGGGAAACACCGGGGAGCTGTTTTTT
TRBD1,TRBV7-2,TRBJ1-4,CASSPRQGIVKLFF,TGTGCCAGCAGCCCACGACAGGGGATCGTAAAACTGTTTTTT
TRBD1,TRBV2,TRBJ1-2,CASSGQGNRNYGYTF,TGTGCCAGCAGTGGACAGGGTAACAGGAACTATGGCTACACCTTC
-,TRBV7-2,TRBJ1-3,CASSSDPGMVGNTIYF,TGTGCCAGCAGCTCGGATCCCGGGATGGTAGGAAACACCATATATTTT
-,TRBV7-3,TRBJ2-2,CASSLRARGPEYTGELFF,TGTGCCAGCAGCTTACGAGCCAGGGGCCCGGAGTACACCGGGGAGCTGTTTTTT
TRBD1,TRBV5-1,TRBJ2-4,CASSSQGPGTKNIQYF,TGCGCCAGCAGCTCACAGGGGCCGGGAACCAAAAACATTCAGTACTTC
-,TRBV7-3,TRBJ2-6,CASSLGLGGANVLTF,TGTGCCAGCAGCCTCGGGTTGGGTGGGGCCAACGTCCTGACTTTC
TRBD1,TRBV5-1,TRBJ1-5,CASSSGTASNQPQHF,TGCGCCAGCAGCTCAGGGACAGCCAGTAATCAGCCCCAGCATTTT
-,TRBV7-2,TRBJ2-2,CASSLRTGNTGELFF,TGTGCCAGCAGCTTACGGACGGGAAACACCGGGGAGCTGTTTTTT
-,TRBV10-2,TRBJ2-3,CASSESGRSTDTQYF,TGCGCCAGCAGTGAGTCGGGCCGAAGCACAGATACGCAGTATTTT
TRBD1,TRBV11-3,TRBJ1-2,CASSRGTGAFYGYTF,TGTGCCAGCAGCCGAGGGACAGGCGCTTTCTATGGCTACACCTTC
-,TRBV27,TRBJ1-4,CASSLSVPGREKLFF,TGTGCCAGCAGTTTATCGGTCCCGGGAAGAGAAAAACTGTTTTTT
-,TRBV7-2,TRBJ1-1,CASSLDVSTAEAFF,TGTGCCAGCAGCTTAGATGTTAGCACGGCTGAAGCTTTCTTT
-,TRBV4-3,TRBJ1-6,CASSQDVPQNSPLHF,TGCGCCAGCAGCCAAGATGTCCCCCAGAATTCACCCCTCCACTTT
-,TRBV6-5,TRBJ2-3,CASSYSIGGRADTQYF,TGTGCCAGCAGTTACTCGATCGGGGGGCGGGCAGATACGCAGTATTTT
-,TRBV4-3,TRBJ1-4,CASSQDRSRANEKLFF,TGCGCCAGCAGCCAAGATCGGTCCCGAGCTAATGAAAAACTGTTTTTT